Listed below are T cell receptor beta chains from one sample, sequenced in a study of T cell repertoires in cytomegalovirus infection. TCRdb reanalysed the reads using MiXCR and keeps one entry per CDR3 protein. The sample lists about 460,000 distinct CDR3 sequences; approximately 10% were seen once. Material for sequencing was PBMCs. Every receptor here comes from a human donor in good health (CMV status not recorded). Some clones in this sample may be carry-over from other donors' samples. Each CDR3 is given with its conserved first and last residue. D genes are given only for firm matches. For some rows the clone size is stated as once, few or many, or as a class when expanded; others skip it.

clone_size | cdr3_length | j_call | v_call | d_call | cdr3_aa | cdr3_nt
NA | 15 | TRBJ1-2 | TRBV12-3/TRBV12-4 | NA | CASSSALRRDYGYTF | TGTGCCAGCAGTTCAGCCCTCAGGCGGGACTATGGCTACACCTTC
NA | 18 | TRBJ2-2 | TRBV14 | NA | CASSQDRSLTSNTGELFF | TGTGCCAGCAGCCAAGATAGGAGTTTGACCTCGAACACCGGGGAGCTGTTTTTT
many | 15 | TRBJ1-3 | TRBV6-1 | NA | CASSFGFGSGNTIYF | TGTGCCAGCAGTTTTGGGTTCGGATCTGGAAACACCATATATTTT
many | 16 | TRBJ1-1 | TRBV4-2 | NA | CASSQEDSAYRSEAFF | TGTGCCAGCAGCCAAGAGGACTCTGCCTATCGATCTGAAGCTTTCTTT
few | 11 | TRBJ2-7 | TRBV27 | NA | CASPYGGRQYF | TGTGCCAGCCCCTATGGGGGAAGGCAGTACTTC
few | 15 | TRBJ1-6 | TRBV6-6 | NA | CASRLGTAAISPLHF | TGTGCCAGCAGACTTGGGACGGCTGCAATTTCGCCCCTCCACTTT
many | 15 | TRBJ2-7 | TRBV20-1 | TRBD2 | CSARASGGMGEEQYF | TGCAGTGCTAGGGCTAGCGGGGGAATGGGGGAAGAGCAGTACTTC
many | 12 | TRBJ1-4 | TRBV20-1 | NA | CSAHDSNEKLFF | TGCAGTGCCCATGACAGTAATGAAAAACTGTTTTTT
NA | 14 | TRBJ2-1 | TRBV28 | TRBD2 | CASSSLAGDNEQFF | TGTGCCAGCAGCTCCCTAGCGGGAGACAATGAGCAGTTCTTC
NA | 15 | TRBJ1-4 | TRBV20-1 | NA | CSARDLSGANEKLFF | TGCAGTGCTAGAGATCTGTCTGGCGCTAATGAAAAACTGTTTTTT
many | 16 | TRBJ2-3 | TRBV24-1 | TRBD2 | CATSDPTAGGPRTQYF | TGTGCCACCAGTGACCCAACGGCGGGGGGGCCAAGGACGCAGTATTTT
many | 18 | TRBJ1-3 | TRBV7-2 | NA | CASSRSTRTGRAGNTIYF | TGTGCCAGCAGCCGTAGCACTAGAACAGGGAGAGCTGGAAACACCATATATTTT
NA | 15 | TRBJ2-7 | TRBV5-1 | NA | CASSQTLSRGYEQYF | TGCGCCAGCAGCCAAACTCTCTCGAGAGGCTACGAGCAGTACTTC
many | 19 | TRBJ2-6 | TRBV7-9 | TRBD1 | CASSLRGQGLSSGANVLTF | TGTGCCAGCAGCCTACGGGGACAGGGATTGAGCTCTGGGGCCAACGTCCTGACTTTC
few | 17 | TRBJ1-4 | TRBV15 | NA | CATSRDQARTLNEKLFF | TGTGCCACCAGCAGAGATCAGGCGAGGACCCTCAATGAAAAACTGTTTTTT
NA | 12 | TRBJ2-1 | TRBV6-2/TRBV6-3 | NA | CASSGEGREQFF | TGTGCCAGCAGCGGCGAAGGGCGGGAGCAGTTCTTC
NA | 14 | TRBJ1-5 | TRBV19 | NA | CASSMERLGQPQHF | TGTGCCAGTAGTATGGAGAGGCTGGGACAGCCCCAGCATTTT
many | 14 | TRBJ1-4 | TRBV6-1 | NA | CASSELGAGEKLFF | TGTGCCAGCAGTGAATTAGGGGCGGGTGAAAAACTGTTTTTT